This T cell receptor beta chain derives from a study of blood T cell repertoires in COVID-19. As for the study in general: Samples representing acute and convalescent COVID-19 were sourced from the United States, Italy and Spain. In each case, the material was cDNA or gDNA derived from T cells, B-cell-depleted T cells, or PBMCs.

This clone was counted only a few times. In the authors' workflow: Cell counts per sample came from amplifying reference gene primers. Profiled with immunoSEQ multiplex PCR; TCRdb holds only in-frame clones, not every one. Clone size and V and J calls were adopted from that table, with D and trimming inferred from the DNA. The data show tens of thousands of clones, approximately 86% seen once. The clonotype originates from a man aged 65 to 85 with acute or convalescent COVID-19. The sample was peripheral blood.

CDR3 sequence: CASSGSGTEAFF. CDR3 DNA sequence: TGTGCCAGCAGTGGCTCGGGAACTGAAGCTTTCTTT. V is TRBV6-2 or TRBV6-3 and J is TRBJ1-1; D call uncertain. The CDR3 runs 12 residues. Trimming stripped 5 bases from V and 5 bases from J, with 9 bases between. Germline V CDR1 and CDR2: MNHEY, SVGEGT.